This TCR beta chain was captured in a study of spatial heterogeneity in lung cancer (dated by TCRdb to the late 2010s). Broadly, across the study: More beta-chain than alpha-chain transcripts were consistently detected, likely reflecting higher beta-chain transcript abundance. In the raw uncorrected reads, each unique combination of TCR and UMI appeared more than ten times on average. The study quantitatively compared TCR alpha and beta repertoires across multiple tumor regions, matched nontumor lung and blood in non-small cell lung cancer. Nonsynonymous mutation counts, determined by whole-exome sequencing of tumor tissue, were related to TCR repertoire features. Both alpha and beta chains were TCR-sequenced in samples taken at surgery, namely 220 tumor regions, fewer than 85 matched nontumor lung samples and 45 to 60 PBMC samples.

The time point label, as the study defines it: sample taken at primary tumor resection. For TCR sequencing, whole RNA was extracted from tumor and nontumor lung tissue, or from cryopreserved PBMC samples, and no cell sorting was done. Samples were obtained from over 70 patients with early-stage, untreated non-small cell lung cancer from the lung TRACERx cohort. Patients were selected for TCR sequencing only if sufficient RNA was available from at least two tumor regions. The protocol used for the library was 5' RACE. The instrument given in TCRdb is NextSeq 500. The TCR library protocol attached a unique molecular identifier to each TCR cDNA molecule to allow correction of PCR and sequencing errors. From the authors' description of their analysis: TCR identification, UMI-based error correction and CDR3 extraction were performed with Decombinator tools. Expanded TCRs were defined as those above a frequency of 2 per 1,000, corresponding to the top 1% of the tumor frequency distribution. Renyi diversity was calculated using the R vegan package after each repertoire was subsampled 100 times to 5,000 TCRs. CDR3 similarity networks were constructed using string-kernel similarity of amino acid triplets, with links drawn between CDR3s whose pairwise similarity was above 0.82. Starting from the raw public reads, TCRdb applied fastp trimming at Q25, assembled clones with MiXCR and retained in-frame beta chains. Rows are combined by CDR3 protein, so each entry shows the most common genes and DNA. TCRdb, rather than the study authors, made the V and J calls. Across this sample there are around 30,000 distinct CDR3 sequences, with 7.5% to 10% seen only once. Of the sample, roughly 35% falls within the top ten clones.

From V the trimming removes 3 bases and from J it removes 3 bases, while the gene matches leave 11 bases of the junction unaccounted for. Looking up the germline V gene yields CDR1 SGDLS and CDR2 YYNGEE. From the cysteine through the phenylalanine, the CDR3 covers 18 amino acids. The entry retains the CDR3 DNA only, 54 bases that are in frame from base 1. Of note for this clonotype: The antigen it recognizes is unknown. No much larger clonotype is one base removed from it; base qualities were not supplied.

Results the study describes overall, beyond this receptor: Ubiquitous expanded tumor TCRs were found in blood more often at tumor resection than at routine follow-up. Additional single-cell paired TCR alpha and beta sequencing was considered necessary to confirm, at a functional level, the hypothesis that regional TCRs recognize regional mutations.

The chain was built from TRBV9 and TRBJ2-7; TRBD2 fits 14 bases in the junction. The receptor comes from a female donor with early-stage non-small cell lung cancer. This specimen was PBMCs, taken at surgery. The DNA reads as follows: TGTGCCAGCAGCGCGGGGACTAGCGGGAGAAGGCTGGGCTACGAGCAGTACTTC. Translated, it gives CASSAGTSGRRLGYEQYF.